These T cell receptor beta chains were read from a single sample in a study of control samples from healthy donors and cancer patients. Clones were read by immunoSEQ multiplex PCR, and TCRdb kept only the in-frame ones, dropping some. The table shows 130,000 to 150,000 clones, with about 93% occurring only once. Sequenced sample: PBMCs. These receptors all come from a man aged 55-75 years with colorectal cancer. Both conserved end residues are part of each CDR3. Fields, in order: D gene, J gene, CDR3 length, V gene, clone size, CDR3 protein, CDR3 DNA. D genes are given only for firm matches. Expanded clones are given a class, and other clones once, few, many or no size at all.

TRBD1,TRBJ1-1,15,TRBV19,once,CASMVQGLANTEAFF,TGTGCCAGTATGGTACAGGGGCTCGCGAACACTGAAGCTTTCTTT
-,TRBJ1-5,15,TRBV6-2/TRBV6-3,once,CASSYDEGSNQPQHF,TGTGCCAGCAGTTACGACGAGGGAAGCAATCAGCCCCAGCATTTT
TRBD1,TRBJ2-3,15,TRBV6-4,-,CASSDGYRGSDTQYF,TGTGCCAGCAGTGACGGGTACAGGGGGTCAGATACGCAGTATTTT
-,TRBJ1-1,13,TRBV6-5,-,CASSTSDNSLAFF,TGTGCCAGCAGCACTTCTGATAATAGCTTGGCTTTCTTT
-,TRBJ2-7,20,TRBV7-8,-,CASSLALEGNRAPHFYEQYF,TGTGCCAGCAGCTTAGCGCTAGAAGGGAACAGGGCCCCCCACTTCTACGAGCAGTACTTC
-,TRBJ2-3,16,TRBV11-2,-,CASSLVSGPSTDTQYF,TGTGCCAGCAGCTTAGTCTCGGGACCTAGCACAGATACGCAGTATTTT
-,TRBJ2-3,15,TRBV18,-,CASSPQSFSTDTQYF,TGTGCCAGCTCACCACAGTCTTTCAGCACAGATACGCAGTATTTT
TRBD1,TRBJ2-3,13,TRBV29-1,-,CSVGDSLTDTQYF,TGCAGCGTGGGGGACAGCCTCACAGATACGCAGTATTTT
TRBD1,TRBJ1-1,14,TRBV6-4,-,CASSLDRGNTEAFF,TGTGCCAGCAGCTTAGACAGGGGGAACACTGAAGCTTTCTTT
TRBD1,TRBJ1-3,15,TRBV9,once,CASSGGQNSGNTIYF,TGTGCCAGCAGCGGGGGACAGAACTCTGGAAACACCATATATTTT
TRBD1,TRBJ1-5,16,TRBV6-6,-,CASSKGQGAGNQPQHF,TGTGCCAGCAGCAAAGGACAGGGGGCTGGCAATCAGCCCCAGCATTTT
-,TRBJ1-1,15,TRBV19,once,CASSPPDRRGVEAFF,TGTGCCAGTAGTCCCCCGGACAGAAGGGGGGTTGAAGCTTTCTTT
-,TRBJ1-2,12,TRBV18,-,CASSPSTAGYTF,TGTGCCAGCTCACCATCGACAGCTGGCTACACCTTC
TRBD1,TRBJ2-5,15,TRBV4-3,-,CASSQDLLQGETQYF,TGCGCCAGCAGCCAAGATCTCTTACAGGGGGAGACCCAGTACTTC
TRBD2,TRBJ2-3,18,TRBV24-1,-,CATSDHRNPSGGVDTQYF,TGTGCCACCAGTGACCACCGGAATCCTAGCGGGGGAGTAGATACGCAGTATTTT
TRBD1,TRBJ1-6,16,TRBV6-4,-,CASSDSPWTGRSPLHF,TGTGCCAGCAGTGACTCCCCGTGGACAGGAAGAAGTCCCCTCCACTTT